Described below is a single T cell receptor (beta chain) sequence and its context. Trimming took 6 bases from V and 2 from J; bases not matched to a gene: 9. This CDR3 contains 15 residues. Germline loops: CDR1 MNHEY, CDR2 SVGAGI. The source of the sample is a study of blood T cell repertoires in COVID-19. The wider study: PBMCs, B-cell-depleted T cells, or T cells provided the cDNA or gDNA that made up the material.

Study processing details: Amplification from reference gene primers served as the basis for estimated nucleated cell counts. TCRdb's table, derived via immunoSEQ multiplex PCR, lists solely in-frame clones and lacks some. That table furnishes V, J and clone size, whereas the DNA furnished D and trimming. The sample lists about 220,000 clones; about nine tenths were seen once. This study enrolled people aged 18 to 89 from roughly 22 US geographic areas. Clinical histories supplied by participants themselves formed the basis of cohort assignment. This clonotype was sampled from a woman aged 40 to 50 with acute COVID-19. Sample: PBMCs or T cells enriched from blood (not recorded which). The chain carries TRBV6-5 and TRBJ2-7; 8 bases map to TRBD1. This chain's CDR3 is CASRTGRQGTYEQYF. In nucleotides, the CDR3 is TGTGCCAGCAGGACCGGACGACAGGGGACCTACGAGCAGTACTTC.